Included here is one T cell receptor beta chain sequence, with context. Its antigen is not identified. This CDR3 is built from 16 residues. The V segment lost 4 bases and the J segment 5 bases; nucleotides outside the gene matches: 2. In germline, CDR1 is MNHNS, CDR2 SASEGT. The sample comes from a study of cytomegalovirus exposure and HLA in healthy donors. Study-level results: A later analysis linked a missense variant in DCLRE1C to the trimming of TCR beta V and J genes. Among the most significant clusters, several appeared linked to common viral pathogens in a later analysis. Reported findings show TCR beta sequences accurately forecast HLA-A and HLA-B alleles in most subjects.

Use of 60 Vbeta and 13 Jbeta primers characterized the PCR. Profiling relied on immunoSEQ multiplex PCR, and the TCRdb table lists in-frame clones only, not all of them. The ten top clones account for 3.5% to 4%, within a sample of around 70,000 clones. Sequences were obtained from PBMCs. The V and J genes are TRBV6-1 and TRBJ2-2; TRBD2 aligns across 15 bases. This sequence was found in a female donor in good health and CMV-seropositive. For the CDR3, the DNA is TGTGCCAGCAGTGGGACTAGCGGGAGGGTAACCGGGGAGCTGTTTTTT. It encodes CASSGTSGRVTGELFF.